This TCR beta chain was observed in a study of technical replicates of blood from several donors (dated by TCRdb to 2016 to 2017). Libraries were built with the immunoSEQ multiplex PCR assay. TCRdb mirrors the immuneACCESS table, restricted to in-frame sequences. Some clones are absent from its copies; in checked studies, under half trace to an unresolved V gene, and the reason for the others is unknown. This sample comprises 75,000 to 95,000 clones, roughly 94% of them detected only once. 0.25% of the sample is held by the ten biggest clonotypes. Concerning this clone: There is no known antigen for this receptor. The record has no base qualities; no much larger clone is one base away.

The sequenced sample was T cells isolated from PBMCs. This clonotype originated in a human donor in good health.

The CDR3 region has the sequence CSVGLAKNIQYF. The DNA sequence reads TGCAGCGTTGGACTAGCCAAAAACATTCAGTACTTC. The chain is assembled from TRBV29-1 and TRBJ2-4, with an unclear D gene assignment. Relative to germline, V is 4 bases shorter and J is 0 bases shorter, with 4 bases between their ends. The CDR1 and CDR2 encoded by the germline V gene are SQVTM and ANQGSEA. The cysteine opens and the phenylalanine closes a CDR3 of 12 amino acids. The sequence is cut down to CDR3 DNA, 36 bases in frame from base 1.